This T cell receptor beta chain was retrieved from a study of regulatory T cells in long-lasting Graves disease. The time point was: persistent/refractory GD, antithyroid drugs over 5 years with positive TRAb. The TCR library was prepared using RNA isolated from PBMCs. Germline CDR1 MDHEN, CDR2 SYDVKM. V was cut by 2 bases and J by 1 base, with 14 bases left in between. The CDR3 runs to 16 residues. Building the TCR beta libraries relied on iRepertoire HTBI primers, and CDR3 regions underwent Arm-PCR. One entry per CDR3 protein results from TCRdb running MiXCR on the multiplex PCR reads. The data hold approximately 500,000 distinct CDR3 sequences, with roughly 21% observed a single time. In its sample, this clonotype was seen many times.

This chain joins TRBV28 and TRBJ2-5, with D tentatively TRBD2 (7 bases). The receptor comes from a female donor with Graves disease. The sample here was peripheral blood mononuclear cells (PBMCs), taken when the disease was refractory, from a patient treated with antithyroid drugs. CDR3: CASSLGRGATQETQYF. The CDR3 bases are TGTGCCAGCAGTTTAGGTCGGGGGGCGACCCAAGAGACCCAGTACTTC.